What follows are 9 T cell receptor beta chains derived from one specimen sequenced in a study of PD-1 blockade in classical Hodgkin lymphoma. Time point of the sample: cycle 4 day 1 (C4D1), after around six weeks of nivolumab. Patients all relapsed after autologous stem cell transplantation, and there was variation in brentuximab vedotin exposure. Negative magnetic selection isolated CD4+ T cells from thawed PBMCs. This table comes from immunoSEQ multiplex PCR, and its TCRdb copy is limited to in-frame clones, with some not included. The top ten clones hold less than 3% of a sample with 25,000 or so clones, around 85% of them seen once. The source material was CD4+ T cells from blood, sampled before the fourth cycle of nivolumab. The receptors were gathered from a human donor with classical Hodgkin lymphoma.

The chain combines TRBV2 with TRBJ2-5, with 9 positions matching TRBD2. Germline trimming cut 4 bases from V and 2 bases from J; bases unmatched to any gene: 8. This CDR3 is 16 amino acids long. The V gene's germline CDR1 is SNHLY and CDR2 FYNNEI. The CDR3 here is CASSGGLAGRQETQYF. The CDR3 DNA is TGTGCCAGCAGTGGAGGGCTAGCGGGACGTCAAGAGACCCAGTACTTC.

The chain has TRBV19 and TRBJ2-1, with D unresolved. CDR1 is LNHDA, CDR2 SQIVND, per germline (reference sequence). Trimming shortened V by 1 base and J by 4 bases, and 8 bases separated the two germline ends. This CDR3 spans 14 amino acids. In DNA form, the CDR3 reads TGTGCCAGTAGTATAGGGGTAATATACAATGAGCAGTTCTTC. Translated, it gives CASSIGVIYNEQFF.

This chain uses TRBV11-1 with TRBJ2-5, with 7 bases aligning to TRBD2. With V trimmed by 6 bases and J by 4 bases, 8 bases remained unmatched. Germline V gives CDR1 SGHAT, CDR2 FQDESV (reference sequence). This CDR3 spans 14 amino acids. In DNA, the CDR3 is TGTGCCAGCAGTCTGGGGGGGTTAACAGAGACCCAGTACTTC. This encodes CASSLGGLTETQYF. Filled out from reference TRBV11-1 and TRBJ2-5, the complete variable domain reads EAEVAQSPRYKITEKSQAVAFWCDPISGHATLYWYRQILGQGPELLVQFQDESVVDDSQLPKDRFSAERLKGVDSTLKIQPAELGDSAMYLCASSLGGLTETQYFGPGTRLLVL.

CDR3: CASSQERTGGRTTQYF. Here the CDR3 DNA reads TGCGCCAGCAGCCAAGAAAGGACAGGGGGAAGGACTACGCAGTATTTT. The genes are TRBV4-3 and TRBJ2-3; 10 bases agree with TRBD1. This CDR3 comprises 16 residues. CDR1 is LGHNA and CDR2 is YSLEER in the germline V gene. The J segment lost 8 bases and the V segment lost 0 bases, leaving 8 bases of the junction unmatched.

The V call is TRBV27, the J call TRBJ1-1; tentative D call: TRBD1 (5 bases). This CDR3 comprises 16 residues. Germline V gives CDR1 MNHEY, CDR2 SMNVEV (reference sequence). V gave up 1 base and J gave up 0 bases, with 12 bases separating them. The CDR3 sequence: CASSLLGVPMNTEAFF. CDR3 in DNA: TGTGCCAGCAGTTTATTAGGGGTACCAATGAACACTGAAGCTTTCTTT.

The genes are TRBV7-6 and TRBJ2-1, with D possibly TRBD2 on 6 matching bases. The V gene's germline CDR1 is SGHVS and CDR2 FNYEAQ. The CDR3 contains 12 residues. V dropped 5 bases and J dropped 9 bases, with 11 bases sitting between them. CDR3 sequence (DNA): TGTGCCAGCAGCCCCGGAGCGGGTGAGCAGTTCTTC. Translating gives CASSPGAGEQFF.

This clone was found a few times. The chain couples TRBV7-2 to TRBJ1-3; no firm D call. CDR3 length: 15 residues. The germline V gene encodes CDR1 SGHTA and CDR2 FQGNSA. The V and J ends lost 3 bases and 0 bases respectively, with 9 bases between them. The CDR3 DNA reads TGTGCCAGCAGCTTTGCGTCCGGCTCTGGAAACACCATATATTTT. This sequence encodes CASSFASGSGNTIYF.

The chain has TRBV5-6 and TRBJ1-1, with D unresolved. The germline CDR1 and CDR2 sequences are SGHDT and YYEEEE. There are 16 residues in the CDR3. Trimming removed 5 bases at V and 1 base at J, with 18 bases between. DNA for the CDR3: TGTGCCAGCAGGCGCCGGACCCTGCGGGGGAACACTGAAGCTTTCTTT. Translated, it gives CASRRRTLRGNTEAFF.

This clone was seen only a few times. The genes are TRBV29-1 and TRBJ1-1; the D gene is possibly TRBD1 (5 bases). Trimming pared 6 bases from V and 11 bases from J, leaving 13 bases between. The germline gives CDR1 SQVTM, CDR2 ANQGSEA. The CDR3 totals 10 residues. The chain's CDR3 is CSVGERGAFF. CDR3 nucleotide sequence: TGCAGCGTAGGGGAGAGGGGCGCTTTCTTT.